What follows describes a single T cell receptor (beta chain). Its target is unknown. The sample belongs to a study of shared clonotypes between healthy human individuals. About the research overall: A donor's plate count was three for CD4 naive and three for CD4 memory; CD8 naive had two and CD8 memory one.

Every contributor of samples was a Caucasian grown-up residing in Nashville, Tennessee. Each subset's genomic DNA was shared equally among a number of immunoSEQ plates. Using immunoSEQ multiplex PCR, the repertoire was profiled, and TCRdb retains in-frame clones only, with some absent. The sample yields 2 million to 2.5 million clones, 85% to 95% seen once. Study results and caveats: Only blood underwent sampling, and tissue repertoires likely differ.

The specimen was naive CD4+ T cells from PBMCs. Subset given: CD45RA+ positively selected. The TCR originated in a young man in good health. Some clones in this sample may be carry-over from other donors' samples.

The CDR3 reads CAWSQGAANGNTIYF. In DNA, the CDR3 is TGTGCCTGGTCACAGGGGGCTGCAAACGGAAACACCATATATTTT. The chain uses TRBV30 and TRBJ1-3; 9 bases match TRBD1. The germline V gene encodes CDR1 GTSNPN and CDR2 SVGIG (reference sequence). J gave up 4 bases and V 5 bases, and 9 bases lay outside the gene matches. The CDR3 spans 15 residues.